The T cell receptor (beta chain) described here comes from a study of OX40 agonist ivuxolimab in advanced cancers. The data were produced by immunoSEQ multiplex PCR, yet TCRdb's version contains in-frame clones alone and is incomplete. Here the sample spans some 20,000 clones, about 83% being singletons. Deletions cut 7 bases from V and 5 bases from J, with 9 bases between. Germline V gene lookup returns CDR1 SGHDN and CDR2 FVKESK. This CDR3 comprises 12 residues. Autoimmune disease history or systemic immunosuppression barred patients. The sequenced sample was CD4+ or CD8+ T cells sorted from blood, obtained in a trial of the OX40 agonist ivuxolimab. The chain has TRBV14 and TRBJ2-1; D is unclear. The TCR comes from an adult with an advanced solid tumor such as melanoma, head and neck, liver or kidney cancer. The CDR3 DNA sequence: TGTGCCAGCACGGGTCACGACAATGAGCAGTTCTTC. It specifies CASTGHDNEQFF.